This T cell receptor (beta chain) originates from a study of T cells in Graves' hyperthyroidism and ophthalmopathy. This CDR3 is built from 16 residues. From germline, CDR1 is MGHRA and CDR2 YSYEKL. Trimming took off 2 bases at V and 5 bases at J, with 18 bases between the two ends. Amplified regions were TCR beta CDR3 sequences from RNA transcripts. Carried out on the TCR CDR3, a first-round RT-PCR used the HTBI primer set. TCRdb passed the multiplex PCR reads through MiXCR, listing each CDR3 protein once. This sample has some 400,000 distinct CDR3 sequences, with about 15% found just once. Input material: blood. The sequence derives from a woman aged 55-69 years with Graves' hyperthyroidism. The rearrangement joins TRBV4-1 to TRBJ1-2, with D unclear. The CDR3 nucleotides read TGCGCCAGCAGCCAACCCGACAAGATCCTGAGGTATGGCTACACCTTC. As protein: CASSQPDKILRYGYTF.